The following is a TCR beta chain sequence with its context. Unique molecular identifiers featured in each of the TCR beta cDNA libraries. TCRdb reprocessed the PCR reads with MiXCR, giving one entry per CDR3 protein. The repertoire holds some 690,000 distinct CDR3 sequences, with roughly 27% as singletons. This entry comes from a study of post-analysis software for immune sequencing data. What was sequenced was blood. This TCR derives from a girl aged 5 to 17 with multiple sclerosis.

The CDR3 nucleotides are TGTGCCAGCAGCTTAGGACAGGCGATGATCGAGCAGTACTTC. Its protein is CASSLGQAMIEQYF. The chain joins TRBV7-2 to TRBJ2-7, with D tentatively TRBD1 (6 bases). Trimming left V 1 base short and J 6 bases short, with 13 bases between. The CDR3 runs to 14 residues. Germline V CDR1 and CDR2: SGHTA, FQGNSA. Full variable domain (rest looked up from reference TRBV7-2 and TRBJ2-7): GAGVSQSPSNKVTEKGKDVELRCDPISGHTALYWYRQSLGQGLEFLIYFQGNSAPDKSGLPSDRFSAERTGGSVSTLTIQRTQQEDSAVYLCASSLGQAMIEQYFGPGTRLTVT.